This T cell receptor beta chain was sequenced for a study of T cells after yellow fever vaccination. About the research overall: Preparation used SMART-Seq v4 Ultra Low Input for the low-cell-number fractions.

Each CDR3 protein gets one entry after TCRdb re-called the 5' RACE reads with MiXCR. This table holds approximately 120,000 distinct CDR3 sequences, approximately 14% found once. The CDR3 totals 11 residues. V gave up 9 bases and J gave up 5 bases, with 7 bases separating them. Sequences were derived from CD8+ T cells sorted from PBMCs, sampled 5 days after the yellow fever booster vaccination. The clonotype was recovered from a man aged 18 to 30 who received the YFV17D yellow fever vaccine. The chain employs TRBV12-3 or TRBV12-4 and TRBJ2-2; perhaps D is TRBD1 or TRBD2 (5 bases each). The CDR3 reads CASWGTGELFF. CDR3 DNA sequence: TGTGCCAGTTGGGGGACCGGGGAGCTGTTTTTT.